These 22 T cell receptor beta chains originate from one sample sequenced in a study of yellow fever vaccine responses in identical twins. TCRdb re-analysed the RT-PCR reads in MiXCR, keeping a single row per CDR3 protein. The sample holds under 30,000 distinct CDR3 sequences, around 74% seen once. Sequencing was performed on T cells from blood (PBMCs), unsorted or a sorted subset (not recorded which), taken before or after yellow fever vaccination (not recorded which). The receptors were sampled from a young woman who received the yellow fever vaccine.

V is TRBV5-1 and J is TRBJ2-7, with 10 bases that match TRBD1. This CDR3 is built from 15 residues. Germline trimming cut 4 bases from V and 5 bases from J; bases unmatched to any gene: 9. Germline loops: CDR1 SGHRS, CDR2 YFSETQ. CDR3 nucleotide sequence: TGCGCCAGCAGCCCCCCCGGGACAGGGGAGGACGAGCAGTACGTC. It codes for CASSPPGTGEDEQYV.

This rearrangement joins TRBV5-5 to TRBJ2-1, with D possibly TRBD2 on 5 matching bases. Germline CDR1 is SGHKS and CDR2 is YYEKEE (reference sequence). This CDR3 is built from 15 residues. Trimming took off 1 base at V and 0 bases at J, with 8 bases between the two ends. CDR3 in amino acids: CASSLIGSSYNEQFF. The CDR3 nucleotides read TGTGCCAGCAGCTTGATAGGGAGCTCCTACAATGAGCAGTTCTTC.

The chain uses TRBV11-2 and TRBJ1-3; D call uncertain. The CDR3 length is 16 residues. Trimming removed 3 bases from V and 2 bases from J, with 14 bases in between. Germline V gene data show CDR1 as SGHAT and CDR2 as FQNNGV. The CDR3 bases are TGTGCCAGCAGCTTCAGAGTCGGAGAAACTGGAAACACCATATATTTT. Its protein product is CASSFRVGETGNTIYF.

The rearrangement uses TRBV24-1 and TRBJ2-7, with D hard to call. Per germline, CDR1 KGHDR and CDR2 SFDVKD. This CDR3 comprises 12 residues. Trimming took 6 bases from V and 2 from J, leaving 7 bases between them. CDR3 amino acids: CATSRFPYEQYF. The CDR3 nucleotides read TGTGCCACCAGTAGGTTCCCCTACGAGCAGTACTTC.

V gene TRBV10-1 combines with J gene TRBJ2-5, with 9 bases aligning to TRBD1. This CDR3 comprises 15 residues. Germline assignment: CDR1 WNHNN and CDR2 SYGVQD (reference sequence). The V gene end was trimmed by 0 bases and the J gene end by 1 base; junction bases not matched to a gene: 0. CDR3 in amino acids: CASSESGQGQETQYF. In DNA, the CDR3 is TGCGCCAGCAGTGAGTCGGGACAGGGCCAAGAGACCCAGTACTTC.

This clonotype was detected a few times. This chain uses TRBV6-1 with TRBJ1-1; D possibly corresponds to TRBD1 (5 bases). V was shortened by 6 bases and J by 8 bases, with 16 bases between the two germline ends. The CDR3 is 13 amino acids. CDR1 and CDR2 (germline): MNHNS, SASEGT. The CDR3 bases are TGTGCCAGCAGGATACCGGGGCAGAAAGAAGCTTTCTTT. Protein sequence: CASRIPGQKEAFF.

The J gene is TRBJ2-1, the V gene TRBV11-2, with 7 bases lining up with TRBD1. J lost 2 bases, V lost 5 bases, and 3 bases had no gene match. The germline gives CDR1 SGHAT, CDR2 FQNNGV. The CDR3 has 14 residues. CDR3 in DNA: TGTGCCAGCAGCACCGGGACAGCCTACAATGAGCAGTTCTTC. Its translation is CASSTGTAYNEQFF.

The chain combines TRBV11-3 with TRBJ2-4; no clear D. Germline V gene sequence: CDR1 SGHNT, CDR2 YENEEA. The CDR3 extends over 15 amino acids. The ends were cut back, 5 bases at V and 3 bases at J, with 14 bases in the middle. DNA of the CDR3: TGTGCCAGCAGCCCAGAGGACCTGGGCAAAAACATTCAGTACTTC. This gives the protein CASSPEDLGKNIQYF.

The chain employs TRBV29-1 and TRBJ2-1; D is possibly TRBD2 (6 bases). This CDR3 contains 15 residues. The germline CDR1 and CDR2 sequences are SQVTM and ANQGSEA. The V end lost 2 bases, the J end lost 3 bases, and 14 bases lay between the germline ends. This chain's CDR3 is CSVEKLASNYNEQFF. The CDR3 bases are TGCAGCGTTGAAAAACTAGCCAGTAACTACAATGAGCAGTTCTTC.

CDR3 sequence (DNA): TGTGCCAGCAGACAGGGATCAATTACCTACGAGCAGTACTTC. This encodes CASRQGSITYEQYF. The chain employs TRBV2 and TRBJ2-7; D possibly corresponds to TRBD1 (6 bases). Trimming left V 6 bases short and J 2 bases short, with 14 bases between. The CDR3 extends over 14 amino acids. Germline V gene data show CDR1 as SNHLY and CDR2 as FYNNEI.

The J gene is TRBJ2-5, the V gene TRBV5-1; D ambiguous. The germline V and J ends were trimmed by 1 base and 3 bases, with 7 bases remaining between them. CDR3 length equals 13 residues. The germline V gene encodes CDR1 SGHRS and CDR2 YFSETQ. CDR3 region: CASSLSIEETQYF. The CDR3 DNA is TGCGCCAGCAGCTTGAGTATAGAAGAGACCCAGTACTTC. The full variable domain, in which reference TRBV5-1 and TRBJ2-5 provide the parts outside the CDR3, is KAGVTQTPRYLIKTRGQQVTLSCSPISGHRSVSWYQQTPGQGLQFLFEYFSETQRNKGNFPGRFSGRQFSNSRSEMNVSTLELGDSALYLCASSLSIEETQYFGPGTRLLVL.

The chain employs TRBV2 and TRBJ2-3; D is unresolved. The CDR3 consists of 15 residues. Looked up from germline, CDR1 is SNHLY and CDR2 is FYNNEI. V was clipped by 5 bases and J by 4 bases, with 16 bases between them. CDR3 bases: TGTGCCAGCAGTAACGACGGTGGAACATCAGATACGCAGTATTTT. Translating it yields CASSNDGGTSDTQYF.

The chain recombines TRBV18 with TRBJ2-4; the D call may be TRBD1 or TRBD2 (5 bases each). The CDR3 covers 14 residues. With 6 bases removed from V and 9 bases from J, the gap between germline ends came to 18 bases. In germline, CDR1 is KGHSH, CDR2 LQKENI. CDR3 loop: CASSRGRGGGIQYF. As DNA, the CDR3 is TGTGCCAGCTCCCGCGGCCGGGGTGGGGGCATTCAGTACTTC.

The chain couples TRBV3-1 to TRBJ2-3; possibly TRBD1 for D (7 bases). The V and J ends lost 0 bases and 0 bases respectively, with 10 bases between them. There are 16 residues in the CDR3. Germline-derived CDR1 and CDR2 are LGHDT and YNNKEL (reference sequence). Here the CDR3 reads CASSQDRGTSTDTQYF. CDR3 nucleotides: TGTGCCAGCAGCCAAGACAGGGGGACTAGCACAGATACGCAGTATTTT.

The chain carries TRBV20-1 and TRBJ1-2; TRBD1 might be the D (5 bases). Trimming shortened V by 3 bases and J by 6 bases, and 14 bases separated the two germline ends. The CDR3 length is 13 residues. The V gene's germline CDR1 is DFQATT and CDR2 SNEGSKA (reference sequence). The CDR3 region has the DNA TGCAGTGCTAGCCCCAGGGAAGGGGATGGCTACACCTTC. It translates to CSASPREGDGYTF.

The chain is built from TRBV11-3 and TRBJ2-1, with 9 bases lining up with TRBD1. V gave up 5 bases and J gave up 8 bases; unmatched junction bases: 13. Germline assignment: CDR1 SGHNT and CDR2 YENEEA. The CDR3 has 16 amino acids. CDR3 DNA sequence: TGTGCCAGCAGCAACCGGGACAGGGCAGGGGGCGATGAGCAGTTCTTC. Amino acid sequence: CASSNRDRAGGDEQFF.

This chain links TRBV2 with TRBJ2-7; D assignment may be TRBD1 or TRBD2 (5 bases each). V was trimmed by 8 bases and J by 5 bases, leaving 22 bases between them. CDR1 is SNHLY, CDR2 FYNNEI, per germline. This CDR3 has 15 amino acids. CDR3 bases: TGTGCCAGCCACCAGGGTCAAGTAAGGGGACACGAGCAGTACTTC. Encoded protein: CASHQGQVRGHEQYF. The full variable domain, rest sourced from reference TRBV2 and TRBJ2-7, is EPEVTQTPSHQVTQMGQEVILRCVPISNHLYFYWYRQILGQKVEFLVSFYNNEISEKSEIFDDQFSVERPDGSNFTLKIRSTKLEDSAMYFCASHQGQVRGHEQYFGPGTRLTVT.

The V and J genes are TRBV20-1 and TRBJ2-7; D is tentatively TRBD1 or TRBD2 (5 bases each). This CDR3 is built from 13 residues. Germline V CDR1 and CDR2: DFQATT, SNEGSKA (reference sequence). Trimming removed 0 bases at V and 0 bases at J, with 6 bases between. Written as DNA, the CDR3 is TGCAGTGCTAGAGATGGGGGCTCCTACGAGCAGTACTTC. This translates into CSARDGGSYEQYF.

A few counts support this clonotype. CDR3 nucleotide sequence: TGTGCCAGCAGCTTAGTAGCGGGAGCGGGCCGTGAGCAGTTCTTC. Translation gives CASSLVAGAGREQFF. V and J are TRBV7-9 and TRBJ2-1, with 9 bases identical to TRBD2. Germline CDR1 is SEHNR and CDR2 is FQNEAQ (reference sequence). The CDR3 is 15 amino acids. V trimming: 1 base; J trimming: 9 bases; junction bases outside the gene matches: 7.

The DNA for the CDR3 is TGTGCCAGCGTTAAGAGCGGGAGAGCGGATACGCAGTATTTT. Translating gives CASVKSGRADTQYF. The chain has TRBV11-1 and TRBJ2-3, with 8 nucleotides matching TRBD2. V trimming: 8 bases; J trimming: 6 bases; junction bases outside the gene matches: 10. The CDR3 consists of 14 residues. Germline loops: CDR1 SGHAT, CDR2 FQDESV (reference sequence).

CDR3 protein: CASSREDRTFYEQYF. The CDR3 nucleotides are TGTGCCAGTAGTAGGGAGGACAGAACATTCTACGAGCAGTACTTC. The chain carries TRBV19 and TRBJ2-7; D is perhaps TRBD1 or TRBD2 (6 bases each). CDR1 is LNHDA, CDR2 SQIVND, per germline (reference sequence). The germline V and J ends were trimmed by 4 bases and 3 bases, with 16 bases remaining between them. The CDR3 has 15 amino acids. The variable domain in full, completed from reference TRBV19 and TRBJ2-7, reads DGGITQSPKYLFRKEGQNVTLSCEQNLNHDAMYWYRQDPGQGLRLIYYSQIVNDFQKGDIAEGYSVSREKKESFPLTVTSAQKNPTAFYLCASSREDRTFYEQYFGPGTRLTVT.

This clonotype showed up just a few times. V usage is TRBV29-1 and J usage is TRBJ1-1, with 7 bases matching TRBD1. The trim removed 6 bases at V and 4 bases at J, leaving 8 bases unmatched. The CDR3 sequence is 13 residues long. Germline CDR1 reads SQVTM; CDR2 reads ANQGSEA. DNA of the CDR3: TGCAGCGTAAATCGACAGGGTGCCACTGAAGCTTTCTTT. This gives the protein CSVNRQGATEAFF.